A selection of T cell receptor beta chains follows, all from one sample in a study of control samples from healthy donors and cancer patients. TCRdb's table, derived via immunoSEQ multiplex PCR, lists solely in-frame clones and lacks some. There are some 150,000 clones in the sample; approximately 94% occur only once, and 13% to 15% lies in the top ten. The source material was PBMCs. Receptor source: a man in his sixties with colorectal cancer. Each CDR3 is given with its conserved first and last residue. The order of the fields is D gene, CDR3 length, V gene, J gene, CDR3 DNA, CDR3 protein. D genes are given only for firm matches.

.	13	TRBV11-2	TRBJ2-2	TGTGCCAGCAGACTAGTGCACACCGGGGAGCTGTTTTTT	CASRLVHTGELFF
.	14	TRBV9	TRBJ1-2	TGTGCCAGCAGCGACCGGGCCACGGGTTATGGCTACACCTTC	CASSDRATGYGYTF
.	15	TRBV18	TRBJ2-2	TGTGCCAGCTCCCGGGCTAGCTCGGGCACCGGGGAGCTGTTTTTT	CASSRASSGTGELFF
.	13	TRBV30	TRBJ1-5	TGTGCCTGGAGTAAGCCAGGGGTTCAGCCCCAGCATTTT	CAWSKPGVQPQHF
.	16	TRBV24-1	TRBJ1-5	TGTGCCACCAGTGAGGGGGGGCGCGCGGGGAATCAGCCCCAGCATTTT	CATSEGGRAGNQPQHF
TRBD1	14	TRBV6-5	TRBJ1-2	TGTGCCAGCACCGGACAGGGATTATTGGGGGGCTACACCTTC	CASTGQGLLGGYTF
.	13	TRBV21-1	TRBJ1-1	TGTGCCAGCAGCCTAGACAGTAGCACTGAAGCTTTCTTT	CASSLDSSTEAFF
TRBD1	13	TRBV14	TRBJ1-1	TGTGCCAGCAGCCCAGGGGGCGGCACTGAAGCTTTCTTT	CASSPGGGTEAFF
.	12	TRBV29-1	TRBJ2-5	TGCAGCTGGTCCTCGGGCGTGGCCCCCCAGTACTTC	CSWSSGVAPQYF
.	13	TRBV12-3/TRBV12-4	TRBJ1-2	TGTGCCAGCAGTACCGTACCGTTTGGCGGCTACACCTTC	CASSTVPFGGYTF
TRBD1	15	TRBV5-1	TRBJ2-3	TGCGCCAGCAGCCAGGGACAGGGCGCAAGAGATACGCAGTATTTT	CASSQGQGARDTQYF
.	14	TRBV5-1	TRBJ1-3	TGCGCCAGCAGCCCGGACCCGGGGGGAAACACCATATATTTT	CASSPDPGGNTIYF
.	20	TRBV5-4	TRBJ2-1	TGTGCCAGCAGCTATCCCGGGACAGGGGGGACTAGCGGTCTATCCGATGAGCAGTTCTTC	CASSYPGTGGTSGLSDEQFF
TRBD1	15	TRBV5-4	TRBJ1-1	TGTGCCAGCAGCTTGACCAGGGGGCTGGACACTGAAGCTTTCTTT	CASSLTRGLDTEAFF
.	16	TRBV4-3	TRBJ2-7	TGCCCCAGCAGCCAAGATGGGGGGGGCGCCCGGGCCGAGCAGTACTTC	CPSSQDGGGARAEQYF
.	15	TRBV3-1/TRBV3-2	TRBJ2-7	TGTGCCAGCAGCCAAGGGGCGGGGTCTACCTACGAGCAGTACTTC	CASSQGAGSTYEQYF
.	16	TRBV23-1	TRBJ1-5	TGCGCCAGCAGTCAATCTCGACAGCTTAGCAATCAGCCCCAGCATTTT	CASSQSRQLSNQPQHF